This T cell receptor beta chain was retrieved from a study of blood T cell repertoires in COVID-19. Turning to the study itself: Sample material is recorded as cDNA or gDNA derived from T cells, B-cell-depleted T cells, or PBMCs.

The Seattle site enrolled patients during active infection and followed them longitudinally. The germline V gene has CDR1 SGHDN and CDR2 FVKESK. Trimming cost V 4 bases and J 7 bases; bases outside gene matches: 11. CDR3 length: 17 amino acids. Measured with immunoSEQ multiplex PCR; TCRdb has only the in-frame clones, and not every one. The sample holds roughly 280,000 clones, around nine tenths seen once. The chain links TRBV14 to TRBJ2-2; 11 nucleotides align to TRBD2. Sequences were obtained from peripheral blood. The receptor was derived from a woman aged 60 to 75 with COVID-19, enrolled during active disease. The CDR3: CASSPPWGLAGGGELFF. CDR3 bases: TGTGCCAGCAGCCCCCCTTGGGGGCTAGCGGGAGGCGGGGAGCTGTTTTTT.